The 28 T cell receptor beta chains given below trace back to one sample, sequenced in a study of blood T cell repertoires in COVID-19. The data were produced by immunoSEQ multiplex PCR, yet TCRdb's version contains in-frame clones alone and is incomplete. The table has approximately 300,000 clones, around nine tenths seen once. The specimen was peripheral blood. All receptors come from a woman aged 30 to 39 with COVID-19, enrolled during active disease.

The chain uses TRBV29-1 and TRBJ2-2, with D possibly being TRBD1 (5 bases). This CDR3 region has 15 residues. The V gene's germline CDR1 is SQVTM and CDR2 ANQGSEA. V was cut by 4 bases and J by 0 bases, with 12 bases left in between. The CDR3 DNA sequence: TGCAGCGTTGTTGTCAGGGCGTCGAACACCGGGGAGCTGTTTTTT. Protein sequence: CSVVVRASNTGELFF.

CDR3 amino acids: CASRAGTASYEQYF. The CDR3 DNA sequence: TGTGCCAGCAGGGCCGGGACAGCCTCCTACGAGCAGTACTTC. The chain has TRBV7-9 and TRBJ2-7, with 7 positions matching TRBD1. The CDR3 contains 14 residues. CDR1 SEHNR and CDR2 FQNEAQ come from the germline V gene (reference sequence). V dropped 6 bases and J dropped 0; count of bases not matched to a gene: 5. The full variable domain, completed using reference TRBV7-9 and TRBJ2-7, is DTGVSQNPRHKITKRGQNVTFRCDPISEHNRLYWYRQTLGQGPEFLTYFQNEAQLEKSRLLSDRFSAERPKGSFSTLEIQRTEQGDSAMYLCASRAGTASYEQYFGPGTRLTVT.

The rearrangement joins TRBV30 to TRBJ1-2; D not resolved. The CDR3 is 11 residues long. Trimming shortened V by 2 bases and J by 8 bases, and 9 bases separated the two germline ends. CDR1 is GTSNPN and CDR2 is SVGIG in the germline V gene (reference sequence). The DNA of the CDR3 is TGTGCCTGGAGTCGGGTTAGGGGCTACACCTTC. Amino acid sequence: CAWSRVRGYTF.

The CDR3 loop is CASGRQGTNQPQHF. CDR3 DNA sequence: TGTGCCAGCGGGCGACAGGGCACGAATCAGCCCCAGCATTTT. The genes are TRBV3-1 (or the pseudogene TRBV3-2) and TRBJ1-5; 7 bases fit TRBD1. The germline V gene encodes CDR1 LGHDT and CDR2 YNNKEL (reference sequence). V was pared by 8 bases and J by 4 bases, with 8 bases of the junction left unmatched. The CDR3 consists of 14 residues.

V usage is TRBV2 and J usage is TRBJ2-1; 10 bases match TRBD1. The V and J ends lost 6 bases and 7 bases, in that order; junction bases with no gene match: 9. The CDR3 loop spans 15 amino acids. The V gene's germline CDR1 is SNHLY and CDR2 FYNNEI. Here the CDR3 reads CASSPLSGQGNEQFF. The CDR3 nucleotides are TGTGCCAGCAGCCCCCTCTCGGGACAGGGGAATGAGCAGTTCTTC.

This clone appeared a single time. This chain links TRBV28 with TRBJ1-1, with 10 bases fitting TRBD1. This CDR3 comprises 15 residues. V shed 4 bases and J 6 bases; nucleotides not matched to a gene: 8. Looked up from germline, CDR1 is MDHEN and CDR2 is SYDVKM. The CDR3 nucleotides read TGTGCCAGCAGTTACTCCGGGACAGGGGTCGCTGAAGCTTTCTTT. It specifies CASSYSGTGVAEAFF.

This rearrangement joins TRBV6-1 to TRBJ1-5; D is possibly TRBD1 (6 bases). The CDR3 length is 18 residues. The ends were cut back, 0 bases at V and 2 bases at J, with 17 bases in the middle. From germline, CDR1 is MNHNS and CDR2 SASEGT. The CDR3 region is CASSEAHTGGGGNQPQHF. CDR3 nucleotide sequence: TGTGCCAGCAGTGAAGCCCACACGGGAGGGGGAGGCAATCAGCCCCAGCATTTT.

V is TRBV7-9 and J is TRBJ2-7; weak D call: TRBD1 (5 bases). The CDR3 length is 14 residues. Germline V gives CDR1 SEHNR, CDR2 FQNEAQ (reference sequence). The V end was cut by 6 bases, the J end by 0 bases, with 12 bases between. In DNA, the CDR3 is TGTGCCAGCAGTCATAATACAGGCTCCTACGAGCAGTACTTC. Its protein product is CASSHNTGSYEQYF.

The chain links TRBV5-1 to TRBJ1-1, with a weak D call TRBD1 (5 bases). The V and J ends lost 2 bases and 0 bases respectively, with 14 bases between them. The CDR3 loop spans 16 amino acids. Germline V CDR1 and CDR2: SGHRS, YFSETQ. The CDR3 spells CASSFVRGRMNTEAFF. Written as DNA, the CDR3 is TGCGCCAGCAGCTTCGTGCGGGGCCGAATGAACACTGAAGCTTTCTTT.

The J gene is TRBJ1-4, the V gene TRBV21-1. TRBV21-1 is classified as a pseudogene. This CDR3 is built from 14 residues. The DNA for the CDR3 is TGTGCCAGAGGTAGCCCTCGGGGTAATGAAAAACTGTTTTTT. Translating it yields CARGSPRGNEKLFF.

V gene TRBV7-9 combines with J gene TRBJ1-2; D remains ambiguous. The germline V gene encodes CDR1 SEHNR and CDR2 FQNEAQ (reference sequence). The CDR3 loop spans 12 amino acids. Deletions cut 7 bases from V and 5 bases from J, with 11 bases between. The CDR3 DNA sequence: TGTGCCAGCACCCTAGATGGGTATGGCTACACCTTC. Amino acids: CASTLDGYGYTF.

CDR3 in DNA: TGTGCCAGCAGCAGAGGACAGGGGTTGAGTGGCTACACCTTC. Translating gives CASSRGQGLSGYTF. This rearrangement joins TRBV21-1 to TRBJ1-2; the D call TRBD1 from the table was never checked on the DNA. TRBV21-1 is a pseudogene. There are 14 residues in the CDR3.

The chain carries TRBV3-1 (or the pseudogene TRBV3-2) and TRBJ2-3; D is unresolved. The germline V gene encodes CDR1 LGHDT and CDR2 YNNKEL (reference sequence). This CDR3 contains 12 residues. V lost 3 bases and J 5 bases, leaving 6 bases between the germline ends. The CDR3 DNA is TGTGCCAGCAGCCAGTCAGGAGATACGCAGTATTTT. It encodes CASSQSGDTQYF.

The chain links TRBV4-1 to TRBJ2-5, with D perhaps TRBD2 (6 bases). The CDR3 runs 14 residues. Between the trimmed V and J ends, which lost 1 base and 2 bases, there was a span of 8 bases. Per germline, CDR1 MGHRA and CDR2 YSYEKL. The CDR3 here is CASSQVGGQETQYF. As DNA, the CDR3 is TGCGCCAGCAGCCAAGTTGGGGGGCAAGAGACCCAGTACTTC.

The chain recombines TRBV11-3 with TRBJ1-1; D not resolved. The CDR3 has 13 amino acids. Trimming removed 2 bases from V and 9 bases from J, with 13 bases in between. In germline, CDR1 is SGHNT, CDR2 YENEEA. CDR3 DNA: TGTGCCAGCAGCTTACTTGTGAGGGATAAAGCTTTCTTT. Translated: CASSLLVRDKAFF.

The chain employs TRBV23-1 and TRBJ2-7, with 7 bases matching TRBD1. TRBV23-1 falls under the ORF class, with uncertain function. The CDR3 has 13 amino acids. J was trimmed by 6 bases and V by 2 bases; bases with no gene match: 4. In nucleotides, the CDR3 is TGCGCCAGCAGTCAAAGGGGGCACGCCGAGCAGTACGTC. It yields the protein CASSQRGHAEQYV.

The V and J genes are TRBV30 and TRBJ2-1; 12 bases line up with TRBD2. V trimming: 4 bases; J trimming: 6 bases; junction bases outside the gene matches: 4. The CDR3 has 14 residues. CDR1 GTSNPN and CDR2 SVGIG come from the germline V gene (reference sequence). The CDR3 region is CAWTSGGAGNEQFF. The CDR3 DNA reads TGTGCCTGGACTAGCGGGGGGGCGGGCAATGAGCAGTTCTTC.

The chain recombines TRBV4-1 with TRBJ2-7, with TRBD1 matching over 10 bases. The CDR3 runs to 14 residues. Germline V gene sequence: CDR1 MGHRA, CDR2 YSYEKL. V gave up 1 base and J gave up 7 bases; unmatched junction bases: 4. The CDR3 coding sequence is TGCGCCAGCAGCCAAGGACAGGGGGCGCGTGAGCAGTACTTC. It specifies CASSQGQGAREQYF.

Only one count was recorded for this clone. V usage is TRBV7-9 and J usage is TRBJ2-4; TRBD1 aligns across 7 bases. The CDR3 totals 13 residues. Losses at the gene ends were 4 bases for V and 8 bases for J; bases not matched to a gene: 5. Germline CDR1 is SEHNR and CDR2 is FQNEAQ (reference sequence). CDR3 nucleotides: TGTGCCAGCAGCTCAAACAGGGGAGACATTCAGTACTTC. Protein product: CASSSNRGDIQYF.

J is TRBJ1-5 and V is TRBV5-5, with TRBD1 matching over 9 bases. There are 14 residues in the CDR3. Germline V gene data show CDR1 as SGHKS and CDR2 as YYEKEE (reference sequence). The ends lost 4 bases at V and 9 bases at J; junction bases unmatched: 8. The CDR3 bases are TGTGCCAGCAGCGTCACAGGGGGCGGCATGCCCCAGCATTTT. The encoded protein is CASSVTGGGMPQHF.

This clone was picked up one time. The chain recombines TRBV19 with TRBJ2-1, with D perhaps TRBD2 (6 bases). CDR3 length: 15 amino acids. V was shortened by 0 bases and J by 3 bases, with 9 bases between the two germline ends. Per the germline V gene, CDR1 is LNHDA and CDR2 is SQIVND (reference sequence). The CDR3 region has the DNA TGTGCCAGTAGTATAGACGGGAGTAACTACAATGAGCAGTTCTTC. Translated, it gives CASSIDGSNYNEQFF.

The rearrangement links TRBV11-3 to TRBJ2-5; maybe TRBD1 (7 bases). Trimming pared 1 base from V and 6 bases from J, leaving 12 bases between. The CDR3 is 14 amino acids. CDR1 SGHNT and CDR2 YENEEA come from the germline V gene. The CDR3 protein is CASSLVRGAKTQYF. CDR3 nucleotide sequence: TGTGCCAGCAGCTTAGTCAGGGGGGCGAAGACCCAGTACTTC.

This rearrangement joins TRBV5-5 to TRBJ2-1, with D unclear. The CDR3 loop spans 14 amino acids. Germline CDR1 and CDR2: SGHKS and YYEKEE (reference sequence). V lost 0 bases and J 6 bases, leaving 10 bases between the germline ends. CDR3 bases: TGTGCCAGCAGCTTGGTATCTAGAAGCAATGAGCAGTTCTTC. Protein: CASSLVSRSNEQFF.

V and J are TRBV5-1 and TRBJ2-5; 7 bases are shared with TRBD2. The CDR3 loop spans 16 amino acids. V lost 4 bases and J lost 3; bases outside the gene matches: 12. Germline CDR1 SGHRS, CDR2 YFSETQ. CDR3 nucleotide sequence: TGCGCCAGCAGCCCTGCGGGGGAGCCCGACAAAGAGACCCAGTACTTC. Translated: CASSPAGEPDKETQYF.

The chain carries TRBV21-1 and TRBJ1-5. TRBV21-1 has pseudogene status. CDR3 length equals 12 residues. The CDR3 bases are TGTGCCAGCAGCTCCCGCCCCCGGGCCCAGCATTTT. Amino acids: CASSSRPRAQHF.

There are a few counts of this clone. This CDR3 is also generated by other DNA sequences in the sample. The V gene is TRBV27, the J gene TRBJ1-5, with a weak D call TRBD1 (6 bases). The CDR3 is 13 residues long. CDR1 MNHEY and CDR2 SMNVEV come from the germline V gene (reference sequence). Trimming removed 6 bases at V and 2 bases at J, with 8 bases between. The CDR3 DNA sequence: TGTGCCAGCAGCCGACAGGGCAATCAGCCCCAGCATTTT. Its protein is CASSRQGNQPQHF.

CDR3 in DNA: TGCGCCAGCAGCTTGGGACAGGGGGCCTACGAGCAGTACGTC. Protein: CASSLGQGAYEQYV. The V call is TRBV5-1, the J call TRBJ2-7; 9 positions agree with TRBD1. V lost 0 bases, J lost 2 bases, and 0 bases stayed unmatched. This CDR3 contains 14 residues. CDR1 is SGHRS, CDR2 YFSETQ, per germline.

The chain is built from TRBV4-2 and TRBJ2-3; 8 positions agree with TRBD2. The germline V gene has CDR1 LGHNA and CDR2 YNFKEQ. Germline trimming cut 3 bases from V and 2 bases from J; bases unmatched to any gene: 13. The CDR3 runs to 18 residues. The CDR3 here is CASSQVATGTSSTDTQYF. In DNA form, the CDR3 reads TGTGCCAGCAGCCAGGTAGCAACCGGGACTAGTTCCACAGATACGCAGTATTTT.